Listed here are 15 T cell receptor beta chains from one sample, sequenced in a study of control samples from healthy donors and cancer patients. Sequencing was performed with immunoSEQ multiplex PCR; in TCRdb, only in-frame clones are kept and a portion is missing. The sample carries roughly 130,000 clones, 93% recorded once. Specimen: PBMCs. The receptors were sampled from a man between 45 and 60 years old with head and neck cancer.

V and J are TRBV7-3 and TRBJ2-3, with a tentative D call TRBD1 (5 bases). Deletions cut 2 bases from V and 2 bases from J, with 17 bases between. This CDR3 contains 17 residues. The germline V gene has CDR1 SGHTA and CDR2 FQGTGA. CDR3 residues: CASSLGYGAGNTDTQYF. The CDR3 DNA sequence: TGTGCCAGCAGCTTAGGGTATGGGGCAGGTAACACAGATACGCAGTATTTT.

V is TRBV6-2 or TRBV6-3 and J is TRBJ2-1; no definite D call. This CDR3 contains 13 residues. Germline V lookup: CDR1 MNHEY, CDR2 SVGEGT. V gave up 6 bases and J gave up 7 bases, with 13 bases separating them. CDR3 in DNA: TGTGCCAGCAGCCCCTCGTTCCGAAATGAGCAGTTCTTC. This sequence encodes CASSPSFRNEQFF.

This clone showed up just a few times. This chain links TRBV9 with TRBJ1-2; D might be TRBD1 (5 bases). CDR3 length: 15 residues. Trimming cost V 2 bases and J 7 bases, with 18 bases left between them. The V gene's germline CDR1 is SGDLS and CDR2 YYNGEE. This CDR3 is CASSVQDLSGGGYTF. The CDR3 DNA follows: TGTGCCAGCAGCGTCCAAGACCTTAGTGGGGGTGGCTACACCTTC. Looking up the rest from reference TRBV9 and TRBJ1-2 gives the full variable domain: DSGVTQTPKHLITATGQRVTLRCSPRSGDLSVYWYQQSLDQGLQFLIQYYNGEERAKGNILERFSAQQFPDLHSELNLSSLELGDSALYFCASSVQDLSGGGYTFGSGTRLTVV.

The rearrangement joins TRBV5-5 to TRBJ2-1; TRBD2 aligns across 7 bases. The V segment lost 5 bases and the J segment 4 bases; nucleotides outside the gene matches: 9. The CDR3 is 15 amino acids. CDR1 is SGHKS and CDR2 is YYEKEE in the germline V gene (reference sequence). In nucleotides, the CDR3 is TGTGCCAGCAGTACCCAAGTCGGGGGGTACAATGAGCAGTTCTTC. It specifies CASSTQVGGYNEQFF.

The chain links TRBV12-3 or TRBV12-4 to TRBJ2-3, with TRBD1 matching over 7 bases. After removal of 5 bases from V and 5 bases from J, the junction contained 1 base not matched to a gene. This CDR3 spans 12 amino acids. CDR3 region: CASSGQVDTQYF. CDR3 nucleotide sequence: TGTGCCAGCAGTGGACAGGTAGATACGCAGTATTTT.

The V call is TRBV4-3, the J call TRBJ2-3; either TRBD1 or TRBD2 may fit D (5 bases each). V lost 4 bases to trimming and J lost 6 bases, with 23 bases between them. The CDR3 is 17 amino acids. Germline V gives CDR1 LGHNA, CDR2 YSLEER. The CDR3 is CASSREPPGDGADTQYF. The CDR3 DNA is TGCGCCAGCAGCCGCGAACCCCCTGGGGACGGTGCGGATACGCAGTATTTT.

The V and J genes are TRBV21-1 and TRBJ2-7; the listed D gene, TRBD2, was not tested against the DNA. TRBV21-1 constitutes a pseudogene. There are 16 residues in the CDR3. DNA of the CDR3: TGTGCCGCCGCAAGGGAGGAGAGGGAGCGTCCTAGGGAGCAGTACTTC. This gives the protein CAAAREERERPREQYF.

The V gene is TRBV7-2, the J gene TRBJ1-2; TRBD1 might be the D (6 bases). The CDR3 has 11 amino acids. Germline V gene data show CDR1 as SGHTA and CDR2 as FQGNSA. The V end was cut by 5 bases, the J end by 9 bases, with 10 bases between. CDR3 nucleotide sequence: TGTGCCAGCAGCCTTCAGGGGAGCTACACCTTC. Translation: CASSLQGSYTF.

The rearrangement links TRBV11-1 to TRBJ2-2; 8 bases agree with TRBD1. CDR1 is SGHAT and CDR2 is FQDESV in the germline V gene (reference sequence). This CDR3 is 17 amino acids long. With 0 bases clipped from V and 7 bases from J, the junction kept 10 bases outside the gene matches. The CDR3 here is CASSLAEGWTGFGELFF. The CDR3 DNA reads TGTGCCAGCAGCTTAGCAGAGGGTTGGACAGGGTTCGGGGAGCTGTTTTTT.

The genes are TRBV12-5 and TRBJ2-1, with 10 bases aligning to TRBD2. The junction had 22 bases not matched to a gene; V was cut back by 4 bases and J by 7 bases. This CDR3 is 20 amino acids long. Germline CDR1 LGHNT, CDR2 FRNRAP. The CDR3 nucleotides read TGTGCTAGTGGTTACCCCCCTAGCGGGGGAAACAACCAAGGGGCAAATGAGCAGTTCTTC. It yields the protein CASGYPPSGGNNQGANEQFF. Variable domain in full (rest from reference TRBV12-5 and TRBJ2-1): DARVTQTPRHKVTEMGQEVTMRCQPILGHNTVFWYRQTMMQGLELLAYFRNRAPLDDSGMPKDRFSAEMPDATLATLKIQPSEPRDSAVYFCASGYPPSGGNNQGANEQFFGPGTRLTVL.

CDR3 sequence: CASSTGIYNQPQHF. In nucleotides, the CDR3 is TGTGCCAGTAGTACCGGGATATACAATCAGCCCCAGCATTTT. The gene calls are TRBV19 and TRBJ1-5; D gene uncertain. The CDR3 totals 14 residues. V lost 4 bases, J lost 3 bases, and 10 bases lay in between. From germline, CDR1 is LNHDA and CDR2 SQIVND (reference sequence).

This clone was counted a few times. V is TRBV7-2 and J is TRBJ1-3, with a weak D call TRBD1 (6 bases). CDR3 length: 15 residues. Trimming cost V 5 bases and J 0 bases, with 11 bases left between them. The germline gives CDR1 SGHTA, CDR2 FQGNSA. The CDR3 loop reads CASSGQHSSGNTIYF. The CDR3 DNA is TGTGCCAGCAGCGGACAGCATAGCTCTGGAAACACCATATATTTT. The entire variable domain, with the rest obtained from reference TRBV7-2 and TRBJ1-3, is as follows: GAGVSQSPSNKVTEKGKDVELRCDPISGHTALYWYRQSLGQGLEFLIYFQGNSAPDKSGLPSDRFSAERTGGSVSTLTIQRTQQEDSAVYLCASSGQHSSGNTIYFGEGSWLTVV.

This clone appeared a few times. The chain joins TRBV18 to TRBJ2-1, with no clear D. CDR1 KGHSH and CDR2 LQKENI come from the germline V gene. The CDR3 contains 13 residues. Trimming took 0 bases from V and 7 from J, leaving 7 bases between them. The CDR3 protein is CASSPPIENEQFF. CDR3 sequence (DNA): TGTGCCAGCTCACCACCGATCGAGAATGAGCAGTTCTTC.

The CDR3 nucleotides are TGTGCCAGCAGCATTTACCAGGGGTCCGGGGAGCTGTTTTTT. It encodes CASSIYQGSGELFF. The V gene is TRBV6-5, the J gene TRBJ2-2; maybe TRBD1 (6 bases). Trimming left V 6 bases short and J 6 bases short, with 14 bases between. This CDR3 spans 14 amino acids. Germline loops: CDR1 MNHEY, CDR2 SVGAGI.

The V call is TRBV30, the J call TRBJ1-1; D call uncertain. The CDR3 is 15 amino acids. V was shortened by 0 bases and J by 0 bases, with 11 bases between the two germline ends. Germline values: CDR1 GTSNPN, CDR2 SVGIG (reference sequence). CDR3 sequence: CAWSVLDGLNTEAFF. CDR3 nucleotide sequence: TGTGCCTGGAGTGTACTGGACGGTTTGAACACTGAAGCTTTCTTT.